This T cell receptor beta chain was sequenced during a study of blood T cell repertoires in COVID-19. V was clipped by 7 bases and J by 1 base, with 7 bases between them. Germline CDR1 is DFQATT and CDR2 is SNEGSKA (reference sequence). The CDR3 contains 11 residues. Generated by immunoSEQ multiplex PCR, the TCRdb table keeps only in-frame clones and is missing some. The data show approximately 240,000 clones, approximately 80% seen once. Sequencing was performed on peripheral blood. The chain links TRBV20-1 to TRBJ2-5; the D is unclear. The receptor was isolated from a woman at least 80 years old with active or convalescent COVID-19. CDR3 amino acids: CSVIFQETQYF. In nucleotides, the CDR3 is TGCAGTGTTATATTCCAAGAGACCCAGTACTTC.